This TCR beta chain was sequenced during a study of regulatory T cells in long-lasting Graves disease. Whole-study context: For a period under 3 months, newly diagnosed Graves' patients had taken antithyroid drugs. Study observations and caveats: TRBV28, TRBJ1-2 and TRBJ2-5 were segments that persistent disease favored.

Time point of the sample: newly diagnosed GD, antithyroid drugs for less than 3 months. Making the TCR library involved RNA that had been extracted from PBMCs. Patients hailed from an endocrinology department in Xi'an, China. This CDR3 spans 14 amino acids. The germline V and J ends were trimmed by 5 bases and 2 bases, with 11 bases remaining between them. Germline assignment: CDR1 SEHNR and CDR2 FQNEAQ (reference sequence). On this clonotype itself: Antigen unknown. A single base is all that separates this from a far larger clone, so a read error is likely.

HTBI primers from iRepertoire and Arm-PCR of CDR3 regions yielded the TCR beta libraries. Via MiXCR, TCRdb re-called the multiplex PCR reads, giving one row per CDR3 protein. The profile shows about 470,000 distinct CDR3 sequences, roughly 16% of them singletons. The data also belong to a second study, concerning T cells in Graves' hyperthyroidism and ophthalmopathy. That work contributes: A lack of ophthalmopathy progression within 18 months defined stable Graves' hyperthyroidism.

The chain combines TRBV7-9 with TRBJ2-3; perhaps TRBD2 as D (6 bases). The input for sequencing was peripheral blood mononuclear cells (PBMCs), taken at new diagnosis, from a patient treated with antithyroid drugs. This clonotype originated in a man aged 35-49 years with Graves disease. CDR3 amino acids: CASSQTDYTDTQYF. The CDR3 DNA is TGTGCCAGCAGCCAGACGGACTACACAGATACGCAGTATTTT.